Sequencing of this T cell receptor beta chain was carried out in a study of cytomegalovirus exposure and HLA in healthy donors. Looked up from germline, CDR1 is GTSNPN and CDR2 is SVGIG (reference sequence). The CDR3 is made up of 16 amino acids. Trimming cost V 1 base and J 11 bases, with 24 bases left between them. In the PCR, 60 Vbeta and 13 Jbeta primers were used. Produced via immunoSEQ multiplex PCR; TCRdb's table is partial and in-frame only. The data contain about 52,000 clones, around 66% of them singletons. V is TRBV30 and J is TRBJ1-5, with D possibly being TRBD1 (6 bases). The TCR originated in a man younger than 30 in good health and CMV-seronegative. The sequenced sample consisted of PBMCs. CDR3 protein: CAWSAIGGQPLEAQHF. The CDR3 DNA is TGTGCCTGGAGTGCAATTGGGGGACAACCGCTAGAAGCCCAGCATTTT.